The rows below give T cell receptor beta chains drawn from one sample of a study of identical twins. TCRdb processed the 5' RACE reads anew with MiXCR; each CDR3 protein has one entry. Of 1.5 million to 2 million distinct CDR3 sequences in the sample, about 32% are singletons; the top ten hold about 0.27%. Sequenced input: cord blood. These receptors came from a newborn girl in good health. Each CDR3 is given with its conserved first and last residue. The order of the fields is J gene, clone size, D gene, V gene, CDR3 DNA, CDR3 protein. A D gene is named only where the DNA matches it firmly. Where a row states a size, it is once, few, many or the class of an expanded clone; other rows omit it.

TRBJ1-1	-	-	TRBV20-1	TGCAGTGCTAGAGATCGGTGGAGCCTGAACACTGAAGCTTTCTTT	CSARDRWSLNTEAFF
TRBJ1-1	-	TRBD1	TRBV7-9	TGTGCCAGCAGCTTAAAGCCCGGGACAGCTTTGGCGTACACTGAAGCTTTCTTT	CASSLKPGTALAYTEAFF
TRBJ2-7	-	-	TRBV19	TGTGCCAGTAGGAACCACAGGGACAATGAGCAGTACTTC	CASRNHRDNEQYF
TRBJ1-4	few	TRBD1	TRBV16	TGTGCCAGCAGCCCCGGGACAGGGGTTGAAAAACTGTTTTTT	CASSPGTGVEKLFF
TRBJ1-2	-	TRBD1	TRBV5-1	TGCGCCAGCAGCTTGTTGGACAGGGGCCTGTCTAACTATGGCTACACCTTC	CASSLLDRGLSNYGYTF
TRBJ2-3	few	-	TRBV7-9	TGTGCCAGCAGTTTATCCGTTGGCCCAGGGGGCACAGATACGCAGTATTTT	CASSLSVGPGGTDTQYF
TRBJ1-5	-	TRBD1	TRBV10-3	TGTGCCATCAGTGAGGGACAGGGTCAGCCCCAGCATTTT	CAISEGQGQPQHF
TRBJ2-7	few	-	TRBV15	TGTGCCACCAGCAGAGATCCAGGGGTCGAGCAGTACTTC	CATSRDPGVEQYF
TRBJ1-6	few	-	TRBV12-3/TRBV12-4	TGTGCCAGCAGCGGACAATTAAGTTCACCCCTCCACTTT	CASSGQLSSPLHF
TRBJ1-1	-	-	TRBV25-1	TGTGCCAGCAGCTATACAGGGCCTGAAGCTTTCTTT	CASSYTGPEAFF
TRBJ2-3	many	-	TRBV29-1	TGCAGCGTTGCTATCTACCTCACAGATACGCAGTATTTT	CSVAIYLTDTQYF
TRBJ2-3	many	-	TRBV2	TGTGCCAGCGGGACGGGTTTTCGGGATACGCAGTATTTT	CASGTGFRDTQYF
TRBJ2-2	once	-	TRBV18	TGTGCCAGCTCACCCGACAGTCACACCGGGGAGCTGTTTTTT	CASSPDSHTGELFF
TRBJ2-7	few	TRBD1	TRBV5-1	TGCGCCAGCAGCTTCGCGACAGGGGGTTACGACGAGCAGTACTTC	CASSFATGGYDEQYF
TRBJ1-6	-	-	TRBV6-6	TGTGCCAGCACCTATACTTCTAATAATTCACCCCTCCACTTT	CASTYTSNNSPLHF
TRBJ2-3	-	TRBD1	TRBV2	TGTGCCAGCAGCACGACAGGGAGCACAGATACGCAGTATTTT	CASSTTGSTDTQYF
TRBJ2-5	-	-	TRBV5-1	TGCGCCAGCAGCTTGGCCCCTGGTCGGAAAGAGACCCAGTACTTC	CASSLAPGRKETQYF
TRBJ2-7	few	-	TRBV7-9	TGTGCCAGCAGCCCGAGAGGTACCCCTTACTACGAGCAGTACTTC	CASSPRGTPYYEQYF
TRBJ1-2	many	TRBD1	TRBV25-1	TGTGCCAGCACTTCCGGGACAGGCTATGGCTACACCTTC	CASTSGTGYGYTF
TRBJ2-1	many	-	TRBV11-2	TGTGCCAGCAGCCTCAAACCAAGCTCCTACAATGAGCAGTTCTTC	CASSLKPSSYNEQFF
TRBJ1-6	-	TRBD1	TRBV10-3	TGTGCCATCAGTGAGCCGGGACAGGATAATTCACCCCTCCACTTT	CAISEPGQDNSPLHF
TRBJ2-3	-	TRBD1	TRBV5-5	TGTGCCAGCAGCCTCAGACAGGGGCGCACAGATTCGCAGTATTTT	CASSLRQGRTDSQYF
TRBJ2-5	-	-	TRBV27	TGTGCCAGCAGTTTAGTTGACGGGAACGAGAAGCAGTACTTC	CASSLVDGNEKQYF
TRBJ2-1	-	-	TRBV5-4	TGTGCCAGCAGCTTGGGGCGATCGCGGTACAATGAGCAGTTCTTC	CASSLGRSRYNEQFF
TRBJ2-7	few	TRBD2	TRBV15	TGTGCCACCGGACTAGCGGGTCGCTCCTACGAGCAGTACTTC	CATGLAGRSYEQYF
TRBJ2-7	-	TRBD2	TRBV5-1	TGCGCCAGCAGCTTAGGGCTGCGAACTAGCGGGAATAGGTACAATGAGCAGTACTTC	CASSLGLRTSGNRYNEQYF
TRBJ1-5	-	TRBD1	TRBV27	TGTGCCAGCAGTAAACAGGGGGGAGCTGATCAGCCCCAGCATTTT	CASSKQGGADQPQHF
TRBJ2-5	few	-	TRBV5-1	TGCGCCAGCAAGGAGGAGACAGGTTTTCAAGAGACCCAGTACTTC	CASKEETGFQETQYF
TRBJ2-2	once	TRBD1	TRBV4-2	TGTGCCAGCAGCCAAGGGGACAGGGGTAATACCGGGGAGCTGTTTTTT	CASSQGDRGNTGELFF
TRBJ2-2	-	-	TRBV9	TGTGCCAGCAGCGTCGGGGGGCTAAGGACCGGGGAGCTGTTTTTT	CASSVGGLRTGELFF
TRBJ2-1	-	TRBD2	TRBV6-6	TGTGCCAGCTGCGCGTACGGGGGGTACAATGAGCAGTTCTTC	CASCAYGGYNEQFF
TRBJ2-5	few	-	TRBV20-1	TGCAGTGCTAGAGCACGTCTCCGGGGCCAAGAGACCCAGTACTTC	CSARARLRGQETQYF
TRBJ2-5	-	-	TRBV4-2	TGTGCCAGCAGCACCGGATCCCTCGAGACCCAGTACTTC	CASSTGSLETQYF
TRBJ1-2	-	-	TRBV7-9	TGTGCCAGCAGCTTTTCTGAGAGGGGCTACACCTTC	CASSFSERGYTF
TRBJ2-1	-	-	TRBV4-2	TGTGCCAGCAGCCAAGAGTTTAGAGGGAGCCCCTACAATGAGCAGTTCTTC	CASSQEFRGSPYNEQFF
TRBJ1-2	few	-	TRBV5-4	TGTGCCAGCAGGCCCGGGACACAAAGTTCTAACTATGGCTACACCTTC	CASRPGTQSSNYGYTF
TRBJ2-7	once	-	TRBV27	TGTGCCGGCAGTTCGAGGGTCCCTACTTACGAGCAGTACTTC	CAGSSRVPTYEQYF
TRBJ1-5	-	TRBD1	TRBV7-2	TGTGCCAGCAGCCTGGACAGGGGGATCGCCCAGCATTTT	CASSLDRGIAQHF
TRBJ1-1	few	-	TRBV5-1	TGCGCCAGCAGCCTCAGGGGCGGGAGCGCTGAAGCTTTCTTT	CASSLRGGSAEAFF
TRBJ2-6	-	TRBD2	TRBV29-1	TGCAGCGTCACTCCGGGGGGAGCTGGGGCCAACGTCCTGACTTTC	CSVTPGGAGANVLTF
TRBJ2-1	-	TRBD2	TRBV5-1	TGCGCCAGCAGCGCACCTAGCGGGTGGAGCTCCTACAATGAGCAGTTCTTC	CASSAPSGWSSYNEQFF
TRBJ1-2	-	TRBD1	TRBV27	TGTGCCACAGGGGGCGCCTATGGCTACACCTTC	CATGGAYGYTF
TRBJ1-1	-	-	TRBV25-1	TGTGCCAGCAGTGAAGAGGGCGGCACTGAAGCTTTCTTT	CASSEEGGTEAFF
TRBJ2-7	many	-	TRBV29-1	TGCAGCGTTGTCCAGGAATTCTACGAGCAGTACTTC	CSVVQEFYEQYF
TRBJ2-4	-	-	TRBV3-1	TGTGCCAGCAGCCGGACAGTCAAAAACATTCAGTACTTC	CASSRTVKNIQYF
TRBJ2-5	once	TRBD2	TRBV20-1	TGCAGTGCTAGGCGGGGGTCTCTGGGCGAGCATTACTTC	CSARRGSLGEHYF
TRBJ2-3	few	TRBD1	TRBV7-9	TGTGCCAGCAGCCAGCCCAGGGGGCTTAGCACAGATACGCAGTATTTT	CASSQPRGLSTDTQYF
TRBJ2-1	-	-	TRBV7-9	TGTGCCAGCAGCTATACGGACTTTTCCAATGAGCAGTTCTTC	CASSYTDFSNEQFF
TRBJ2-5	-	-	TRBV10-3	TGTGCCACGTTACAGGGTCTTGAAGAGACCCAGTACTTC	CATLQGLEETQYF
TRBJ1-2	-	-	TRBV5-1	TGCGCCAGCAGCTTGGCGGGCAGGAACTATGGCTACGCCTTC	CASSLAGRNYGYAF